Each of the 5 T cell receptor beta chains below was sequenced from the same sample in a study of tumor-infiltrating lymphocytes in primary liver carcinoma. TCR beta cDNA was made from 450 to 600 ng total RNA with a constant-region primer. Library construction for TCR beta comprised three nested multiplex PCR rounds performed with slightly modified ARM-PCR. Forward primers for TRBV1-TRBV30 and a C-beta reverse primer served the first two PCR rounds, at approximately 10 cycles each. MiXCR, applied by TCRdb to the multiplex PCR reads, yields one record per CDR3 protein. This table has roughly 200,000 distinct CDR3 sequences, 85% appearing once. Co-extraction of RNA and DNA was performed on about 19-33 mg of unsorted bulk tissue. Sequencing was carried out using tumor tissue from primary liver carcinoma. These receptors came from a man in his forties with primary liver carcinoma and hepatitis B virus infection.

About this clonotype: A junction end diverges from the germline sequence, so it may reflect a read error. The CDR3 loop reads CASSFSGASGTKNNQYF. The CDR3 DNA sequence: TGTGCCAGCAGCTTTTCCGGGGCTAGCGGGACAAAAAACAATCAGTACTTC. The chain joins TRBV11-1 to TRBJ2-4; TRBD2 matches at 9 bases. Germline CDR1 SGHAT, CDR2 FQDESV (reference sequence). This CDR3 comprises 17 residues.

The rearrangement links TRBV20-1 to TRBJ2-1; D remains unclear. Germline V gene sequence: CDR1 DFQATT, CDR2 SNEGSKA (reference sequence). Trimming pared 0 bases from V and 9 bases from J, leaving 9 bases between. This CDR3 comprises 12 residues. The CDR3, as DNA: TGCAGTGCTAGAGATAAGAACAGTGAGCAGTTCTTC. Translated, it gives CSARDKNSEQFF.

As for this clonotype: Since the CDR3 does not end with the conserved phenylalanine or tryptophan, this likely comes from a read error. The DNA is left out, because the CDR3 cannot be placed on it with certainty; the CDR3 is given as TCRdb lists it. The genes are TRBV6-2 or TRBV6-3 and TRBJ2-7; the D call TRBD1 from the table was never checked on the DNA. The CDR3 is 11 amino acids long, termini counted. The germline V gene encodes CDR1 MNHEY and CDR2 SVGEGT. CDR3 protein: CALSAGYEECC.

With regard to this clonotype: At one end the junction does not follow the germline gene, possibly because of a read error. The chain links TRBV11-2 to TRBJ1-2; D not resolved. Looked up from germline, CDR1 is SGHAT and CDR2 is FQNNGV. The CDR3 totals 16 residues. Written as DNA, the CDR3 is TGTGCCAGCAGCTTAGATTCAGTAGGCTATTCTCGAGGCTACACATTC. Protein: CASSLDSVGYSRGYTF.

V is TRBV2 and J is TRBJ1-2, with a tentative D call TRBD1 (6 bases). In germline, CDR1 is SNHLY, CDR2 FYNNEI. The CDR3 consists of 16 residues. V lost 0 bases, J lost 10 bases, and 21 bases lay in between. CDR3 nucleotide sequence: TGTGCCAGCAGTGAAGCTGGAGCCTGGAGGGGGGGTGACTACACCTTC. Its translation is CASSEAGAWRGGDYTF.